This is a list of T cell receptor beta chains from one sample in a study of regulatory T cells in long-lasting Graves disease. TCRdb re-called the multiplex PCR reads with MiXCR, one entry per CDR3 protein. This sample has 420,000 or so distinct CDR3 sequences, with around 22% found just once. This specimen was peripheral blood mononuclear cells (PBMCs), taken when the disease was refractory, from a patient treated with antithyroid drugs. The receptors were gathered from a female donor with Graves disease. Both conserved end residues are part of each CDR3.

TRBJ1-1	18	TRBV6-5	CASSYTTSRTGRNTEAFF
TRBJ1-1	15	TRBV12-3/TRBV12-4	CASSFARSGGTEAFF
TRBJ2-7	14	TRBV2	CASSGGSSTYEQYF
TRBJ1-1	12	TRBV5-1	CASRVDSFEAFF
TRBJ1-2	16	TRBV12-3/TRBV12-4	CASSTRDRGLWDGYTF
TRBJ2-2	15	TRBV6-5	CASSYRGSGTGELFF
TRBJ2-5	14	TRBV13	CASSLRDKGETQYF
TRBJ1-5	15	TRBV18	CASSPDWGSNQPQHF
TRBJ1-6	15	TRBV6-1	CASSEGTGSVSPLHF
TRBJ1-2	13	TRBV30	CAWSVQGAYGYTF
TRBJ1-6	13	TRBV27	CASSLSSGGTLHF
TRBJ1-3	16	TRBV7-2	CASSLEVLNSGNTIYF
TRBJ2-7	12	TRBV3-1	CASSHGPKEQYF
TRBJ2-7	12	TRBV2	CASRRLSYEQYF
TRBJ1-2	15	TRBV9	CASSVRPFGGYGYTF
TRBJ1-4	17	TRBV7-6	CASSLEMGTATNEKLFF
TRBJ1-1	13	TRBV29-1	CSVRGLMNTEAFF
TRBJ2-5	17	TRBV29-1	CSVEVDSQDRWGETQYF
TRBJ1-5	16	TRBV20-1	CSAKTSGGTLGQPQHF
TRBJ1-1	15	TRBV7-9	CASTEHGELNTEAFF
TRBJ1-1	12	TRBV3-1	CASSQVETEAFF
TRBJ2-7	12	TRBV3-1	CASSRTEGKQYF
TRBJ1-5	16	TRBV28	CASSYRSAGTNQPQHF
TRBJ1-4	18	TRBV28	CASSLRLQGPATNEKLFF
TRBJ1-1	15	TRBV5-1	CASREEALGNTEAFF
TRBJ2-7	15	TRBV6-1	CASSETGTSGSKQYF